This T cell receptor (beta chain) was sequenced for a study of CD8+CD57+ T cells in acquired aplastic anemia. Findings and limits, study-wide: Between patients and controls, over 25 CD8+ CDR3 sequences were found in common.

Selection for sequencing was limited to patients who had shown CD8+CD57+ cell expansion by flow cytometry. The use of genomic DNA as template underpinned the TCR beta VDJ and CDR3 profiling. TCRdb independently ran MiXCR on the reads; one entry per CDR3 protein. The profile shows around 180,000 distinct CDR3 sequences, roughly 50% of them singletons. Note on this clonotype: Its antigen remains unknown.

The CDR3 length is 12 residues. The germline V gene has CDR1 DFQATT and CDR2 SNEGSKA (reference sequence). V and J are TRBV20-1 and TRBJ2-3, with 8 bases fitting TRBD1. Sequencing was performed on sorted CD4+, CD8+, or CD8+CD57+ T cells (not recorded which) from PBMCs. This TCR came from a human donor with aplastic anemia. This CDR3 reads CRGQESTDTQYF. Here the CDR3 DNA reads TGCAGGGGACAGGAGAGCACAGATACGCAGTATTTT.